Here is one T cell receptor (beta chain) with its context. Its antigen is currently not known. The record has no base qualities; no much larger clone is one base away. Library generation was performed with the immunoSEQ multiplex PCR assay. Sourced from immuneACCESS, this table was stored by TCRdb with only in-frame sequences that have V and J called. A share of the clones is absent; for the studies checked, an unresolved V gene accounts for under half, and the remainder has no known explanation. This sample is represented by tens of thousands of clones; over 90% of them were singletons. 0.37% of the sample is taken by the ten largest. This entry comes from a study of T cell changes during pregnancy in multiple sclerosis (dated by TCRdb to 2018 to 2020). With respect to the entire study: The study looked at changes in the T cell repertoire across pregnancy in women with multiple sclerosis.

Cut back by 5 bases and 5 bases, the V and J ends lie 13 bases apart. From the cysteine up to the phenylalanine, the CDR3 has a length of 13 residues. Of all the DNA, just the CDR3 is kept, 39 bases in frame from base 1. The germline V gene yields SGHTA for CDR1 and FQGNSA for CDR2. The clonotype originates from a female donor in good health, enrolled as a control in a pregnancy study. The sequencing used CD4+ T cells from peripheral blood mononuclear cells, collected after pregnancy. Rearrangement joined TRBV7-2 to TRBJ2-7; the D segment could be TRBD1, given 6 matching bases. DNA sequence: TGTGCCAGCAGCCCCGGGACATCACACGAGCAGTACTTC. The encoded protein is CASSPGTSHEQYF.